This TCR beta chain was recovered during a study of T cells in Graves' hyperthyroidism and ophthalmopathy. Amplified regions were TCR beta CDR3 sequences from RNA transcripts. First-round RT-PCR with HTBI primers amplified the TCR CDR3 region. Using its own MiXCR run on the multiplex PCR reads, TCRdb lists one record per CDR3 protein. The top ten clones hold approximately 35% of a sample with 300,000 to 350,000 distinct CDR3 sequences, roughly 15% of them seen once. Hyperthyroidism of Graves' type that showed no ophthalmopathy progression within 18 months was stable. In patients aged 18 to 65, hyperthyroidism was newly diagnosed, with duration under 2 months. Patients having uncontrolled infection, another autoimmune disease, pregnancy or lactation were not included. Between the trimmed V and J ends, which lost 8 bases and 4 bases, there was a span of 11 bases. Germline lookup yields CDR1 DFQATT and CDR2 SNEGSKA (reference sequence). This CDR3 comprises 11 residues.

The chain couples TRBV20-1 to TRBJ2-5; a possible D gene is TRBD1 (5 bases). The clonotype originates from a young man with Graves' hyperthyroidism. The sequenced sample was blood. The CDR3 nucleotides are TGCAGTATTAGGGGCCCAGAGACCCAGTACTTC. The encoded protein is CSIRGPETQYF.